One sample yielded the 13 T cell receptor beta chains listed below, sequenced in a study of blood T cell repertoires in COVID-19 (dated by TCRdb to about 2020). Library construction relied on the immunoSEQ multiplex PCR assay. The immuneACCESS repertoire file appears here via TCRdb, limited to in-frame rearrangements. These files lack a portion of the clones; in checked studies, under half of the deficit traces to unresolved V genes, and the cause of the others is not known. This sample holds 150,000 to 200,000 clones; 90% were observed only once. The ten largest clonotypes hold roughly 0.56% of the sample. The sample taken for sequencing was peripheral blood. Receptor source: a man over 45 with acute or convalescent COVID-19.

The rearrangement joins TRBV11-2 to TRBJ2-2; D is perhaps TRBD2 (5 bases). Trimming shortened V by 7 bases and J by 5 bases, and 11 bases separated the two germline ends. The CDR3 covers 13 residues. From germline, CDR1 is SGHAT and CDR2 FQNNGV. CDR3 nucleotides: TGTGCCAGCACCCTTCGCGGGACCGGGGAGCTGTTTTTT. This gives the protein CASTLRGTGELFF.

This sequence joins TRBV20-1 and TRBJ1-5; no clear D gene. Per the germline V gene, CDR1 is DFQATT and CDR2 is SNEGSKA (reference sequence). The germline V and J ends were trimmed by 1 base and 11 bases, with 9 bases remaining between them. CDR3 length equals 11 residues. DNA for the CDR3: TGCAGTGCTAGAGGGGCGTGGTCCCAGCATTTT. Amino acids: CSARGAWSQHF.

The V gene is TRBV18, the J gene TRBJ2-7; 7 nucleotides agree with TRBD1. The J segment lost 2 bases and the V segment lost 6 bases, leaving 4 bases of the junction unmatched. Germline V gives CDR1 KGHSH, CDR2 LQKENI. CDR3 size: 13 residues. CDR3 in DNA: TGTGCCAGCTCTCCCGGGACAGCCTACGAGCAGTACTTC. This gives the protein CASSPGTAYEQYF.

The rearrangement links TRBV10-1 to TRBJ1-5, with 7 bases lining up with TRBD1. The V segment lost 7 bases and the J segment 3 bases; nucleotides outside the gene matches: 12. The CDR3 length is 16 residues. CDR1 is WNHNN, CDR2 SYGVQD, per germline (reference sequence). For the CDR3, the DNA is TGCGCCAGCAAGATACAGGGGACCAGTTTCAATCAGCCCCAGCATTTT. Translating it yields CASKIQGTSFNQPQHF.

The chain is built from TRBV19 and TRBJ1-2; D gene uncertain. The V gene's germline CDR1 is LNHDA and CDR2 SQIVND (reference sequence). The CDR3 is made up of 14 amino acids. With 3 bases removed from V and 0 bases from J, the gap between germline ends came to 8 bases. CDR3 sequence (DNA): TGTGCCAGTAGTATTGGGCACTCTAACTATGGCTACACCTTC. It encodes CASSIGHSNYGYTF.

The gene calls are TRBV4-3 and TRBJ2-2, with 7 bases that match TRBD1. CDR3 size: 16 residues. Germline V gene sequence: CDR1 LGHNA, CDR2 YSLEER. J was trimmed by 6 bases and V by 0 bases; bases with no gene match: 7. CDR3 DNA sequence: TGCGCCAGCAGCCAAGACGGGGACAGTTGGCCCGGGGAGCTGTTTTTT. Translation: CASSQDGDSWPGELFF.

This chain connects TRBV4-3 to TRBJ2-3; 7 bases are a match to TRBD1. With 4 bases clipped from V and 0 bases from J, the junction kept 10 bases outside the gene matches. The CDR3 extends over 17 amino acids. Germline V CDR1 and CDR2: LGHNA, YSLEER. The CDR3 DNA sequence: TGCGCCAGCAGCCGGGTGAGAGGGGGCCCTAGCACAGATACGCAGTATTTT. Translated: CASSRVRGGPSTDTQYF.

The chain recombines TRBV2 with TRBJ2-7, with TRBD1 matching 9 bases. V lost 10 bases, J lost 4 bases, and 8 bases stayed unmatched. Per germline, CDR1 SNHLY and CDR2 FYNNEI. The CDR3 consists of 13 residues. CDR3 protein: CATKWGQGYEQYF. CDR3 DNA: TGTGCCACGAAGTGGGGACAGGGATACGAGCAGTACTTC.

The V gene is TRBV15, the J gene TRBJ2-6, with a possible D match to TRBD2 (6 bases). The CDR3 covers 15 residues. The germline gives CDR1 LNHNV, CDR2 YYDKDF (reference sequence). V lost 4 bases to trimming and J lost 1 base, with 8 bases between them. The chain's CDR3 is CATSTGGSGANVLTF. The CDR3 DNA reads as TGTGCCACCAGCACCGGGGGTTCTGGGGCCAACGTCCTGACTTTC.

The chain has TRBV7-9 and TRBJ1-1; D might be TRBD1 (5 bases). Germline CDR1 SEHNR, CDR2 FQNEAQ (reference sequence). The CDR3 has 12 amino acids. V was pared by 3 bases and J by 5 bases, with 7 bases between. The CDR3 here is CASSLRQTEAFF. The CDR3 nucleotides are TGTGCCAGCAGCTTGAGACAGACTGAAGCTTTCTTT.

The gene calls are TRBV5-1 and TRBJ2-7, with D maybe TRBD1 (5 bases). The CDR3 covers 13 residues. CDR1 is SGHRS, CDR2 YFSETQ, per germline. The germline V and J ends were trimmed by 4 bases and 8 bases, with 16 bases remaining between them. CDR3 sequence: CASSLSDMGKQYV. Written as DNA, the CDR3 is TGCGCCAGCAGCCTTTCGGACATGGGGAAGCAGTACGTC.

The chain has TRBV19 and TRBJ2-3; D unclear. Germline V lookup: CDR1 LNHDA, CDR2 SQIVND (reference sequence). This CDR3 contains 13 residues. V lost 6 bases, J lost 8 bases, and 15 bases lay in between. The CDR3 region is CASRAGSTGTQYF. DNA for the CDR3: TGTGCCAGTAGGGCCGGATCAACGGGTACGCAGTATTTT.

The V gene is TRBV2, the J gene TRBJ2-5; 9 positions match TRBD1. The germline gives CDR1 SNHLY, CDR2 FYNNEI. The CDR3 covers 14 residues. Trimming cost V 5 bases and J 4 bases; bases outside gene matches: 5. The CDR3, as DNA: TGTGCCAGCAGTAGGGACAGGGCGAGAGAGACCCAGTACTTC. Amino acids: CASSRDRARETQYF.